This T cell receptor beta chain was profiled in a study of blood T cells in healthy people across ages. With V trimmed by 3 bases and J by 3 bases, 6 bases remained unmatched. The CDR3 sequence is 15 residues long. CDR1 and CDR2 (germline): SGHRS, YFSETQ. Through a sample-barcoded 5' primer and a J-beta primer mix, a second PCR was run for roughly 6 to 12 cycles. Each CDR3 protein gets one entry after TCRdb re-called the 5' RACE reads with MiXCR. The sample includes approximately 730,000 distinct CDR3 sequences, 50% to 65% seen only once; the top ten take around 41%. The chain recombines TRBV5-1 with TRBJ2-3, with 8 bases lining up with TRBD1. The sample consisted of blood. The receptor's source is an elderly man in good health. As DNA, the CDR3 is TGCGCCAGCAGCTCGACAGGGGTCGGGACAGATACGCAGTATTTT. Protein: CASSSTGVGTDTQYF. The full variable domain, completed using reference TRBV5-1 and TRBJ2-3, is KAGVTQTPRYLIKTRGQQVTLSCSPISGHRSVSWYQQTPGQGLQFLFEYFSETQRNKGNFPGRFSGRQFSNSRSEMNVSTLELGDSALYLCASSSTGVGTDTQYFGPGTRLTVL.